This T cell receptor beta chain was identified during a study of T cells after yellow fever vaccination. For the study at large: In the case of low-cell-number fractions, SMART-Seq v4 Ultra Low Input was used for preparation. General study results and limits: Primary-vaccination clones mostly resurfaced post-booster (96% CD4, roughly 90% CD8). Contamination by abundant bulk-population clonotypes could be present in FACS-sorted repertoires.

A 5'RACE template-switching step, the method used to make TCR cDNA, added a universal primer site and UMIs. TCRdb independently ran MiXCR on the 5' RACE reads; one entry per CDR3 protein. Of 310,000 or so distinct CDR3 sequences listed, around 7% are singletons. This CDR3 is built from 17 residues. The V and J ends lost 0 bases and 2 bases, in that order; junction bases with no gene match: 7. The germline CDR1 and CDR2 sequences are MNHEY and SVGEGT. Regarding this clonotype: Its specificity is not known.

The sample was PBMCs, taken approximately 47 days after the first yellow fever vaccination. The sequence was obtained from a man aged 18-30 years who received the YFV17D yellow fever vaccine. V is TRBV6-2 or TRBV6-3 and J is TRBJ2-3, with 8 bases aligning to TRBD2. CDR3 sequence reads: CASSYSTGGGHTDTQYF. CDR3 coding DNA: TGTGCCAGCAGTTACTCCACTGGCGGGGGGCACACAGATACGCAGTATTTT.